These 31 T cell receptor beta chains originate from one sample sequenced in a study of OX40 agonist ivuxolimab in advanced cancers. Repertoires were generated with immunoSEQ multiplex PCR, while TCRdb's copy carries only in-frame clones and drops some. The table lists about 67,000 clones, 88% of them singletons, with 0.27% in the top ten. The source material was CD4+ or CD8+ T cells sorted from blood, sampled in a trial of the OX40 agonist ivuxolimab. The receptors here all came from an adult with an advanced solid tumor such as melanoma, head and neck, liver or kidney cancer.

The chain uses TRBV21-1 and TRBJ2-2; the D segment call TRBD2 is taken from the table without a DNA check. TRBV21-1 is a pseudogene locus. CDR3 length: 20 amino acids. CDR3 bases: TGTGCCAGCAGCCCCCGCCCCGGGACTAGCGGGAGGCCGCGCACCGGGGAGCTGTTTTTT. Translating gives CASSPRPGTSGRPRTGELFF.

The V call is TRBV5-6, the J call TRBJ2-4; D perhaps matches TRBD2 (6 bases). Trimming removed 1 base at V and 0 bases at J, with 11 bases between. Germline assignment: CDR1 SGHDT and CDR2 YYEEEE. CDR3 length: 16 residues. The CDR3 DNA reads as TGTGCCAGCAGCTTGTCGCGGGGCCTAGCCAAAAACATTCAGTACTTC. Protein: CASSLSRGLAKNIQYF. Full variable domain (outside the CDR3, taken from reference TRBV5-6 and TRBJ2-4): DAGVTQSPTHLIKTRGQQVTLRCSPKSGHDTVSWYQQALGQGPQFIFQYYEEEERQRGNFPDRFSGHQFPNYSSELNVNALLLGDSALYLCASSLSRGLAKNIQYFGAGTRLSVL.

This rearrangement joins TRBV9 to TRBJ2-3; the match to TRBD2 covers 11 bases. J gave up 2 bases and V 3 bases, and 5 bases lay outside the gene matches. In germline, CDR1 is SGDLS, CDR2 YYNGEE. The CDR3 has 16 amino acids. The CDR3: CASSEPGLAATDTQYF. The DNA for the CDR3 is TGTGCCAGCAGCGAGCCGGGACTAGCGGCCACAGATACGCAGTATTTT. Full variable domain (missing parts from reference TRBV9 and TRBJ2-3): DSGVTQTPKHLITATGQRVTLRCSPRSGDLSVYWYQQSLDQGLQFLIQYYNGEERAKGNILERFSAQQFPDLHSELNLSSLELGDSALYFCASSEPGLAATDTQYFGPGTRLTVL.

This chain connects TRBV5-1 to TRBJ2-2; D gene ambiguous. The V end was cut by 4 bases, the J end by 4 bases, with 11 bases between. The germline V gene has CDR1 SGHRS and CDR2 YFSETQ. This CDR3 contains 14 residues. CDR3 in amino acids: CASSARLSTGELFF. CDR3 in DNA: TGCGCCAGCAGCGCTCGTCTCTCCACCGGGGAGCTGTTTTTT.

V is TRBV7-9 and J is TRBJ2-3; possible D gene TRBD2, 7 bases. The length of the CDR3 is 19 residues. Germline V gives CDR1 SEHNR, CDR2 FQNEAQ (reference sequence). V dropped 1 base and J dropped 0 bases, with 20 bases sitting between them. The CDR3 is CASSLVLVAAGASTDTQYF. For the CDR3, the DNA is TGTGCCAGCAGCTTAGTCCTAGTTGCTGCGGGGGCTAGCACAGATACGCAGTATTTT.

This clone has only one observation. The V and J genes are TRBV5-1 and TRBJ1-1; D gene ambiguous. CDR1 and CDR2 (germline): SGHRS, YFSETQ. CDR3 length: 17 residues. Trimming removed 0 bases from V and 0 bases from J, with 15 bases in between. CDR3 bases: TGCGCCAGCAGCTTGGCTCCCCCACCCGTAATGAACACTGAAGCTTTCTTT. Encoded protein: CASSLAPPPVMNTEAFF.

CDR3 sequence (DNA): TGTGCCAGCAGTTACTCGAGAATTGGGGTTTGGACTGAAGCTTTCTTT. This sequence encodes CASSYSRIGVWTEAFF. V gene TRBV6-5 combines with J gene TRBJ1-1; D remains unclear. Germline V lookup: CDR1 MNHEY, CDR2 SVGAGI. V lost 0 bases, J lost 5 bases, and 16 bases lay in between. The CDR3 extends over 16 amino acids.

The chain is built from TRBV7-9 and TRBJ2-1; the D is unclear. In germline, CDR1 is SEHNR, CDR2 FQNEAQ (reference sequence). V lost 6 bases to trimming and J lost 0 bases, with 6 bases between them. There are 13 residues in the CDR3. The CDR3 protein is CASSPLSYNEQFF. The DNA for the CDR3 is TGTGCCAGCAGTCCCCTCTCCTACAATGAGCAGTTCTTC.

This clone appeared a single time. CDR3 loop: CAISEMVGTDTQYF. The CDR3 region has the DNA TGTGCCATCAGTGAGATGGTAGGCACAGATACGCAGTATTTT. The rearrangement links TRBV10-3 to TRBJ2-3; D is ambiguous. The CDR3 loop spans 14 amino acids. V lost 2 bases, J lost 1 base, and 7 bases lay in between. CDR1 and CDR2 (germline): ENHRY, SYGVKD.

This sequence joins TRBV19 and TRBJ1-2; 8 positions match TRBD1. The germline V gene encodes CDR1 LNHDA and CDR2 SQIVND (reference sequence). The V and J ends lost 6 bases and 2 bases, in that order; junction bases with no gene match: 2. This CDR3 contains 13 residues. CDR3 nucleotides: TGTGCCAGTAGGGGACAGGACAACTATGGCTACACCTTC. Translation gives CASRGQDNYGYTF.

The V gene is TRBV5-6, the J gene TRBJ2-1; tentative D call: TRBD2 (6 bases). This CDR3 region has 17 residues. Germline V CDR1 and CDR2: SGHDT, YYEEEE. Trimming pared 2 bases from V and 7 bases from J, leaving 22 bases between. CDR3 protein: CASSLMAPFGGRNEQFF. The CDR3 bases are TGTGCCAGCAGCTTAATGGCCCCTTTCGGAGGGAGGAATGAGCAGTTCTTC.

This chain connects TRBV11-3 to TRBJ2-4, with 9 bases that match TRBD2. The V and J ends lost 3 bases and 6 bases, in that order; junction bases with no gene match: 12. Germline lookup yields CDR1 SGHNT and CDR2 YENEEA. The CDR3 extends over 17 amino acids. The CDR3 region is CASSLFAGGPSGNIQYF. The CDR3 region has the DNA TGTGCCAGCAGCTTGTTTGCGGGAGGGCCCTCGGGAAACATTCAGTACTTC. Together with reference TRBV11-3 and TRBJ2-4, the CDR3 gives the full variable domain: EAGVVQSPRYKIIEKKQPVAFWCNPISGHNTLYWYLQNLGQGPELLIRYENEEAVDDSQLPKDRFSAERLKGVDSTLKIQPAELGDSAVYLCASSLFAGGPSGNIQYFGAGTRLSVL.

The chain joins TRBV5-4 to TRBJ1-1, with D perhaps matching TRBD1 (6 bases). V was clipped by 0 bases and J by 2 bases, with 11 bases between them. CDR3 length equals 15 residues. CDR1 SGHNT and CDR2 YYREEE come from the germline V gene (reference sequence). CDR3 in amino acids: CASSLGGAKNTEAFF. CDR3 in DNA: TGTGCCAGCAGCTTGGGGGGGGCGAAAAACACTGAAGCTTTCTTT.

This chain uses TRBV7-2 with TRBJ2-1, with 7 nucleotides matching TRBD2. The CDR3 runs 12 residues. The ends lost 7 bases at V and 8 bases at J; junction bases unmatched: 5. The V gene's germline CDR1 is SGHTA and CDR2 FQGNSA. For the CDR3, the DNA is TGTGCCAGCACTGGTAGCGGGTATGAGCAGTTCTTC. It translates to CASTGSGYEQFF.

This chain uses TRBV6-1 with TRBJ1-5; perhaps TRBD1 as D (5 bases). V lost 1 base, J lost 0 bases, and 10 bases lay in between. CDR3 length equals 16 residues. Germline loops: CDR1 MNHNS, CDR2 SASEGT. CDR3 in amino acids: CASSEGQFPSNQPQHF. CDR3 nucleotide sequence: TGTGCCAGCAGTGAAGGACAGTTCCCTAGCAATCAGCCCCAGCATTTT.

This clone was recorded once. The chain combines TRBV19 with TRBJ1-3; 9 bases are a match to TRBD1. The CDR3 contains 15 residues. CDR1 and CDR2 from the germline V gene are LNHDA and SQIVND (reference sequence). The junction had 4 bases not matched to a gene; V was cut back by 7 bases and J by 0 bases. The CDR3 sequence: CASKPGQGSGNTIYF. CDR3 nucleotide sequence: TGTGCCAGTAAACCGGGACAGGGCTCTGGAAACACCATATATTTT.

The chain joins TRBV7-9 to TRBJ2-2, with D perhaps being TRBD1 or TRBD2 (7 bases each). This CDR3 region has 14 residues. V lost 4 bases to trimming and J lost 5 bases, with 11 bases between them. Germline V gene lookup returns CDR1 SEHNR and CDR2 FQNEAQ (reference sequence). In nucleotides, the CDR3 is TGTGCCAGCAGCTCCCAGGGGGGGACCGGGGAGCTGTTTTTT. It translates to CASSSQGGTGELFF.

V and J are TRBV27 and TRBJ1-5; D is undetermined. Per germline, CDR1 MNHEY and CDR2 SMNVEV (reference sequence). This CDR3 is 12 amino acids long. V shed 5 bases and J shed 9 bases, with 11 bases lying between them. This CDR3 is CASSNSGRPQHF. DNA for the CDR3: TGTGCCAGCAGTAATAGTGGTCGGCCCCAGCATTTT.

This chain joins TRBV6-1 and TRBJ2-3, with no clear D. Trimming cost V 4 bases and J 0 bases, with 8 bases left between them. Germline CDR1 MNHNS, CDR2 SASEGT. The CDR3 totals 14 residues. In DNA, the CDR3 is TGTGCCAGCAGTGTCGGGCATAGCACAGATACGCAGTATTTT. The encoded protein is CASSVGHSTDTQYF.

The chain employs TRBV7-8 and TRBJ2-1; the match to TRBD2 covers 8 bases. V shed 2 bases, J shed 7 bases, and the junction held 4 bases outside the gene matches. Looked up from germline, CDR1 is SGHVS and CDR2 is FQNEAQ. CDR3 length equals 14 residues. The CDR3: CASSLRGGMNEQFF. The CDR3 DNA reads as TGTGCCAGCAGCTTACGGGGGGGAATGAATGAGCAGTTCTTC.

The rearrangement uses TRBV28 and TRBJ1-5; D is uncertain. This CDR3 has 14 amino acids. Trimming took 8 bases from V and 1 from J, leaving 12 bases between them. Germline V lookup: CDR1 MDHEN, CDR2 SYDVKM. CDR3 sequence (DNA): TGTGCCAGCGGAATTGGCGGGAGCAATCAGCCCCAGCATTTT. Its protein product is CASGIGGSNQPQHF.

The gene calls are TRBV25-1 and TRBJ2-7; TRBD1 aligns across 8 bases. Trimming removed 4 bases from V and 2 bases from J; junction bases left unmatched: 10. Germline V gene data show CDR1 as MGHDK and CDR2 as SYGVNS. CDR3 length: 16 residues. The CDR3 is CASSAQDRAQAYEQYF. The CDR3 region has the DNA TGTGCCAGCAGTGCCCAGGACAGGGCTCAAGCCTACGAGCAGTACTTC.

The genes are TRBV7-9 and TRBJ2-1; either TRBD1 or TRBD2 may fit D (6 bases each). Trimming removed 6 bases at V and 1 base at J, with 13 bases between. This CDR3 region has 15 residues. CDR1 is SEHNR and CDR2 is FQNEAQ in the germline V gene (reference sequence). CDR3 in DNA: TGTGCCAGCAGTAAGGGGGGCTTTTCCTACAATGAGCAGTTCTTC. The encoded protein is CASSKGGFSYNEQFF.

This sequence joins TRBV5-6 and TRBJ2-3, with D tentatively TRBD2 (5 bases). This CDR3 comprises 17 residues. V dropped 0 bases and J dropped 6 bases, with 20 bases sitting between them. The germline V gene encodes CDR1 SGHDT and CDR2 YYEEEE. The CDR3 here is CASSLAGVEVSKDTQYF. The DNA of the CDR3 is TGTGCCAGCAGCTTGGCCGGGGTCGAGGTTAGTAAGGATACGCAGTATTTT.

The V gene is TRBV25-1, the J gene TRBJ2-7; D is unclear. Trimming removed 4 bases from V and 1 base from J, with 11 bases in between. The CDR3 totals 14 residues. Per the germline V gene, CDR1 is MGHDK and CDR2 is SYGVNS. This chain's CDR3 is CASSGSTRSYEQYF. In DNA, the CDR3 is TGTGCCAGCAGTGGGTCGACACGGTCCTACGAGCAGTACTTC.

The chain carries TRBV11-2 and TRBJ2-3, with D hard to call. This CDR3 spans 13 amino acids. Trimming shortened V by 3 bases and J by 9 bases, and 13 bases separated the two germline ends. CDR1 and CDR2 (germline): SGHAT, FQNNGV. The CDR3 loop reads CASSFDWALTQYF. Here the CDR3 DNA reads TGTGCCAGCAGCTTTGATTGGGCACTGACGCAGTATTTT. Combining the CDR3 with reference TRBV11-2 and TRBJ2-3 gives the whole variable domain EAGVAQSPRYKIIEKRQSVAFWCNPISGHATLYWYQQILGQGPKLLIQFQNNGVVDDSQLPKDRFSAERLKGVDSTLKIQPAKLEDSAVYLCASSFDWALTQYFGPGTRLTVL.

This clone was recorded a few times. The genes are TRBV6-1 and TRBJ1-2; D not resolved. There are 13 residues in the CDR3. Germline CDR1 is MNHNS and CDR2 is SASEGT. V shed 4 bases and J shed 7 bases, with 13 bases lying between them. CDR3 DNA: TGTGCCAGCAGTGTAGGTGGCTTGGGTGGCTACACCTTC. Its translation is CASSVGGLGGYTF.

The V and J genes are TRBV7-9 and TRBJ2-1, with 7 bases matching TRBD2. CDR3 length: 14 amino acids. The V and J ends lost 3 bases and 5 bases, in that order; junction bases with no gene match: 4. Germline CDR1 is SEHNR and CDR2 is FQNEAQ (reference sequence). CDR3 sequence: CASSFWGGHNEQFF. The CDR3 DNA follows: TGTGCCAGCAGCTTCTGGGGGGGACACAATGAGCAGTTCTTC.

As regards this clone: A junction end diverges from the germline sequence, so it may reflect a read error. V gene TRBV5-1 combines with J gene TRBJ1-2; TRBD1 might be the D (5 bases). CDR3 length: 14 residues. CDR1 and CDR2 from the germline V gene are SGHRS and YFSETQ. CDR3 region: CASNLEGHNYGYTF. Here the CDR3 DNA reads TGCGCCAGCAACTTGGAGGGGCATAACTATGGCTACACCTTC.

This clone was seen once. The genes are TRBV18 and TRBJ1-2; 9 bases map to TRBD1. CDR3 length: 16 amino acids. J was trimmed by 7 bases and V by 3 bases; bases with no gene match: 12. Germline V CDR1 and CDR2: KGHSH, LQKENI. The CDR3 protein is CASSPPGGQGIGGYTF. CDR3 DNA sequence: TGTGCCAGCTCACCCCCTGGGGGACAGGGAATTGGTGGCTACACCTTC.

The chain combines TRBV7-9 with TRBJ1-1, with 7 positions matching TRBD1. The length of the CDR3 is 19 residues. The J segment lost 1 base and the V segment lost 0 bases, leaving 14 bases of the junction unmatched. CDR1 is SEHNR, CDR2 FQNEAQ, per germline (reference sequence). The DNA of the CDR3 is TGTGCCAGCAGCTTAGCATTATTAGGGGAGACAGGGAAGAACACTGAAGCTTTCTTT. This sequence encodes CASSLALLGETGKNTEAFF.